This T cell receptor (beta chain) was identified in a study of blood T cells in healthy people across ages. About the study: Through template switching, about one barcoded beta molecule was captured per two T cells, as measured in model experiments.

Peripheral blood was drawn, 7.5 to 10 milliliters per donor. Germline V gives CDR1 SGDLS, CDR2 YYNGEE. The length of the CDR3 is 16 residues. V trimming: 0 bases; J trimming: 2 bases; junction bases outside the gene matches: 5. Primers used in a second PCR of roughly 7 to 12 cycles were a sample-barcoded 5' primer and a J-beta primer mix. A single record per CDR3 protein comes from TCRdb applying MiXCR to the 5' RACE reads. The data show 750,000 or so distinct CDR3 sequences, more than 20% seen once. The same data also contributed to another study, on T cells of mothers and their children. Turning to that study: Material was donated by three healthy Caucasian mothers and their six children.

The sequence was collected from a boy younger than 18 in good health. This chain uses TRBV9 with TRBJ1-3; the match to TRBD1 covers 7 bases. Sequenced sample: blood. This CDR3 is CASSVVDRVPGNTIYF. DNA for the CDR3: TGTGCCAGCAGCGTAGTTGACAGGGTTCCTGGAAACACCATATATTTT.